This entry concerns a single T cell receptor (beta chain). The antigen is not known. The CDR3 runs to 15 residues. V was trimmed by 3 bases and J by 9 bases, leaving 18 bases between them. Germline assignment: CDR1 MNHEY and CDR2 SVGEGT. The entry originates in a study of T cell repertoires in cytomegalovirus infection. Study results and caveats: There were HLA-C-restricted CMV-specific TCR beta clonotypes dominating the ex vivo response. Summed frequency of shared TCR beta families picked out CMV carriers who also had the relevant HLA.

TCRdb called the reads again in MiXCR, with one record for every CDR3 protein. The sample lists 400,000 or so distinct CDR3 sequences, approximately 31% occurring once. The sample taken for sequencing was PBMCs. This clonotype was sampled from a human donor in good health (CMV status not recorded). Some clones in this sample may be carry-over from other donors' samples. The gene calls are TRBV6-2 or TRBV6-3 and TRBJ2-1; perhaps TRBD2 as D (7 bases). The CDR3 is CASSYTRGPPVEQFF. DNA for the CDR3: TGTGCCAGCAGTTATACGCGGGGGCCCCCTGTTGAGCAGTTCTTC.